Below, 19 T cell receptor beta chains from the same sample are listed, as sequenced in a study of blood T cells in healthy people across ages (dated by TCRdb to the mid-2010s). Library construction relied on 5' RACE. The sequencer listed for this sample is Illumina HiSeq 2500. The second PCR ran for roughly 7 to 11 cycles and used a J-beta primer mix along with a sample-barcoded 5' primer. In TCRdb, the public reads were trimmed at Q25 with fastp and aligned with MiXCR, with productive beta chains retained. For every CDR3 protein sequence, its rows merge into one entry that carries the most common genes and DNA. The sample table holds around 1.5 million distinct CDR3 sequences, of which around 42% were seen once. The leading ten clones occupy roughly 8.2% of the sample. The sequenced sample was blood. These receptors were obtained from a woman aged 18-29 years in good health.

This chain links TRBV7-2 with TRBJ1-6; D gene unclear. This CDR3 spans 18 amino acids. V lost 5 bases and J lost 0, with 17 bases in between. Germline V gene data show CDR1 as SGHTA and CDR2 as FQGNSA. The CDR3 reads CASSIGRTQSSYNSPLHF. DNA of the CDR3: TGTGCCAGCAGCATCGGAAGGACGCAGAGCTCCTATAATTCACCCCTCCACTTT.

CDR3 DNA: TGTGCCAGCAGCTCCAGAGCCGGACTAGCTCTAGATACGCAGTATTTT. Its protein is CASSSRAGLALDTQYF. This rearrangement joins TRBV11-2 to TRBJ2-3; 8 bases are shared with TRBD2. Unmatched junction bases numbered 11, after V lost 4 bases and J lost 5 bases. This CDR3 has 16 amino acids. Per the germline V gene, CDR1 is SGHAT and CDR2 is FQNNGV.

The chain couples TRBV20-1 to TRBJ2-1; D ambiguous. CDR1 is DFQATT and CDR2 is SNEGSKA in the germline V gene (reference sequence). V gave up 3 bases and J gave up 7 bases, with 19 bases separating them. CDR3 length: 15 amino acids. The CDR3 loop is CSARARTLLNNEQFF. DNA for the CDR3: TGCAGTGCTAGGGCTAGAACTCTTCTGAATAATGAGCAGTTCTTC.

The chain couples TRBV27 to TRBJ1-1; D remains ambiguous. Germline CDR1 MNHEY, CDR2 SMNVEV (reference sequence). The CDR3 has 16 residues. The V and J ends lost 2 bases and 0 bases respectively, with 13 bases between them. CDR3 sequence (DNA): TGTGCCAGCAGTTTAAACCAAGCGCGTCTGAACACTGAAGCTTTCTTT. It is translated as CASSLNQARLNTEAFF.

The count of this clonotype is one. V gene TRBV10-3 combines with J gene TRBJ2-3; D ambiguous. Per germline, CDR1 ENHRY and CDR2 SYGVKD. CDR3 length: 14 amino acids. V shed 4 bases and J shed 5 bases, with 13 bases lying between them. CDR3 residues: CAISGLSVEDTQYF. The CDR3 nucleotides are TGTGCCATCAGTGGATTATCGGTCGAAGATACGCAGTATTTT.

This clonotype was picked up a small number of times. This chain links TRBV3-1 with TRBJ1-2; 8 bases fit TRBD1. After removal of 1 base from V and 8 bases from J, the junction contained 12 bases not matched to a gene. This CDR3 is 16 amino acids long. Per germline, CDR1 LGHDT and CDR2 YNNKEL (reference sequence). CDR3 DNA sequence: TGTGCCAGCAGCCAAGGCCCCTTACAGGGGGTGCACGGCTACACCTTC. Its protein product is CASSQGPLQGVHGYTF.

The gene calls are TRBV6-1 and TRBJ1-2, with D unresolved. V lost 3 bases and J lost 4, with 12 bases in between. The length of the CDR3 is 14 residues. CDR1 and CDR2 from the germline V gene are MNHNS and SASEGT. The CDR3 sequence is CASSEAQARYGYTF. In DNA form, the CDR3 reads TGTGCCAGCAGTGAGGCCCAGGCTCGCTATGGCTACACCTTC.

The rearrangement joins TRBV20-1 to TRBJ2-3; TRBD2 aligns across 12 bases. With V trimmed by 0 bases and J by 0 bases, 10 bases remained unmatched. The germline gives CDR1 DFQATT, CDR2 SNEGSKA (reference sequence). This CDR3 is built from 19 residues. The CDR3 bases are TGCAGTGCTAGAGACCCACTAGCGGGAGGCCACTCTAGCACAGATACGCAGTATTTT. Amino acids: CSARDPLAGGHSSTDTQYF.

The genes are TRBV10-3 and TRBJ2-1, with D perhaps being TRBD1 or TRBD2 (7 bases each). CDR3 length equals 16 residues. Looked up from germline, CDR1 is ENHRY and CDR2 is SYGVKD. Trimming cost V 3 bases and J 2 bases, with 14 bases left between them. CDR3 coding DNA: TGTGCCATCAGTGATAAGGCAGGGGGGGCCTACAATGAGCAGTTCTTC. It encodes CAISDKAGGAYNEQFF.

This clonotype was recorded a few times. This chain joins TRBV5-1 and TRBJ1-1; D call uncertain. V was pared by 4 bases and J by 3 bases, with 16 bases between. This CDR3 has 15 residues. CDR1 is SGHRS, CDR2 YFSETQ, per germline. CDR3 bases: TGCGCCAGCAGCCCAGCCGCGGGAGCCTACACTGAAGCTTTCTTT. Amino acids: CASSPAAGAYTEAFF.

A few counts support this clonotype. CDR3 loop: CAISEQIAAGANVLTF. DNA of the CDR3: TGTGCCATCAGTGAACAGATAGCGGCTGGGGCCAACGTCCTGACTTTC. V usage is TRBV10-3 and J usage is TRBJ2-6, with D possibly matching TRBD2 (6 bases). Trimming took 3 bases from V and 2 from J, leaving 11 bases between them. Germline CDR1 is ENHRY and CDR2 is SYGVKD. The CDR3 runs to 16 residues.

The V gene is TRBV20-1, the J gene TRBJ2-1, with D perhaps TRBD2 (6 bases). The V gene's germline CDR1 is DFQATT and CDR2 SNEGSKA (reference sequence). V was pared by 0 bases and J by 6 bases, with 18 bases between. This CDR3 is built from 16 residues. This chain's CDR3 is CSARDLLAGRGNEQFF. CDR3 DNA: TGCAGTGCTAGAGATCTACTGGCGGGACGGGGCAATGAGCAGTTCTTC.

The table lists this clonotype with a few counts. The chain is built from TRBV5-1 and TRBJ2-5; TRBD2 aligns across 8 bases. V lost 2 bases and J lost 5; bases outside the gene matches: 8. CDR1 and CDR2 (germline): SGHRS, YFSETQ. This CDR3 is built from 15 residues. CDR3 sequence: CASSFGAGGQETQYF. CDR3 in DNA: TGCGCCAGCAGCTTTGGCGCGGGGGGCCAGGAGACCCAGTACTTC.

The J gene is TRBJ2-1, the V gene TRBV2; weak D call: TRBD1 (5 bases). The CDR3 is made up of 13 amino acids. In germline, CDR1 is SNHLY, CDR2 FYNNEI. Trimming took off 4 bases at V and 8 bases at J, with 12 bases between the two ends. The CDR3 reads CASSATVGHEQFF. Written as DNA, the CDR3 is TGTGCCAGCAGTGCCACGGTGGGGCATGAGCAGTTCTTC.

This clonotype was counted only a few times. The chain is built from TRBV27 and TRBJ2-1, with TRBD2 as a possible D gene (5 bases). There are 16 residues in the CDR3. Trimming pared 9 bases from V and 6 bases from J, leaving 24 bases between. Germline CDR1 is MNHEY and CDR2 is SMNVEV (reference sequence). For the CDR3, the DNA is TGTGCCAGTACACCCCTTGGAACCCTAGCTCCCAATGAGCAGTTCTTC. Its protein is CASTPLGTLAPNEQFF.

The rearrangement joins TRBV7-2 to TRBJ2-1; 14 positions match TRBD2. The germline CDR1 and CDR2 sequences are SGHTA and FQGNSA. V was pared by 5 bases and J by 6 bases, with 18 bases of the junction left unmatched. The CDR3 consists of 20 residues. DNA for the CDR3: TGTGCCAGCAGCCGTCCGGCGGGGGGGACTAGCGGGGGAGATAGCAATGAGCAGTTCTTC. Translating it yields CASSRPAGGTSGGDSNEQFF. Full variable domain (remainder filled in from reference TRBV7-2 and TRBJ2-1): GAGVSQSPSNKVTEKGKDVELRCDPISGHTALYWYRQSLGQGLEFLIYFQGNSAPDKSGLPSDRFSAERTGGSVSTLTIQRTQQEDSAVYLCASSRPAGGTSGGDSNEQFFGPGTRLTVL.

In its sample, this clonotype was seen a few times. The chain uses TRBV5-1 and TRBJ2-5; TRBD1 might be the D (6 bases). The germline V gene has CDR1 SGHRS and CDR2 YFSETQ. CDR3 size: 16 residues. V was cut by 2 bases and J by 2 bases, with 16 bases left in between. The CDR3 DNA follows: TGCGCCAGCAGCTTCGGAAGGACAGTCCCACAAGAGACCCAGTACTTC. It encodes CASSFGRTVPQETQYF.

V usage is TRBV5-5 and J usage is TRBJ2-5; 10 nucleotides align to TRBD2. The V segment lost 0 bases and the J segment 11 bases; nucleotides outside the gene matches: 13. This CDR3 is 16 amino acids long. Per the germline V gene, CDR1 is SGHKS and CDR2 is YYEKEE (reference sequence). The CDR3 loop reads CASSLVLAGVSNEQYF. The CDR3 coding sequence is TGTGCCAGCAGCTTGGTGCTAGCGGGAGTGAGCAATGAGCAGTACTTC. Complete variable domain (other parts from reference TRBV5-5 and TRBJ2-5): DAGVTQSPTHLIKTRGQQVTLRCSPISGHKSVSWYQQVLGQGPQFIFQYYEKEERGRGNFPDRFSARQFPNYSSELNVNALLLGDSALYLCASSLVLAGVSNEQYFGPGTRLLVL.

The count of this clonotype is one. Since a much larger clone is just one base distant, this may be a read error. The rearrangement links TRBV5-1 to TRBJ2-7, with TRBD1 matching over 9 bases. The CDR3 contains 15 residues. CDR1 SGHRS and CDR2 YFSETQ come from the germline V gene. The CDR3 DNA reads TGCGTCAGCTCTCAGTCCGGGACAGGGCACTACGAGCAGTACTTC. Its protein product is CVSSQSGTGHYEQYF.